The 27 T cell receptor beta chains given below trace back to one sample, sequenced in a study of blood T cell repertoires in COVID-19. Generated by immunoSEQ multiplex PCR, the TCRdb table keeps only in-frame clones and is missing some. The data show 300,000 to 400,000 clones, about 91% seen once. The sequenced sample was peripheral blood. The receptors were gathered from a woman aged 25-40 years with COVID-19, enrolled during active disease.

Remarks on this clone: This specimen includes other DNA sequences encoding the same CDR3. This sequence joins TRBV12-3 or TRBV12-4 and TRBJ1-1; D is possibly TRBD1 (5 bases). The V end lost 3 bases, the J end lost 2 bases, and 7 bases lay between the germline ends. There are 13 residues in the CDR3. The CDR3 protein is CASSLTENTEAFF. The CDR3 DNA reads as TGTGCCAGCAGTTTGACAGAAAACACTGAAGCTTTCTTT.

The chain links TRBV27 to TRBJ2-7, with 7 bases lining up with TRBD1. With 4 bases clipped from V and 2 bases from J, the junction kept 8 bases outside the gene matches. The CDR3 has 15 residues. CDR1 and CDR2 from the germline V gene are MNHEY and SMNVEV (reference sequence). In nucleotides, the CDR3 is TGTGCCAGCAGTTATACAGGGGCCGGGGCCTACGAGCAGTACTTC. It translates to CASSYTGAGAYEQYF.

As DNA, the CDR3 is TGTGCCAGTAGTATAAGTCCGGGGGCTGAAGCTTTCTTT. Encoded protein: CASSISPGAEAFF. This rearrangement joins TRBV19 to TRBJ1-1; TRBD1 might be the D (5 bases). Germline V gives CDR1 LNHDA, CDR2 SQIVND (reference sequence). The ends were cut back, 2 bases at V and 6 bases at J, with 10 bases in the middle. This CDR3 is built from 13 residues.

This sequence joins TRBV7-2 and TRBJ1-1, with D perhaps matching TRBD1 (5 bases). CDR3 size: 15 residues. Trimming pared 1 base from V and 0 bases from J, leaving 9 bases between. Germline CDR1 reads SGHTA; CDR2 reads FQGNSA. CDR3 sequence: CASSLVDTMNTEAFF. In DNA, the CDR3 is TGTGCCAGCAGCTTAGTGGACACTATGAACACTGAAGCTTTCTTT.

J is TRBJ1-2 and V is TRBV7-9; D uncertain. The germline CDR1 and CDR2 sequences are SEHNR and FQNEAQ (reference sequence). The CDR3 totals 14 residues. Trimming removed 1 base at V and 6 bases at J, with 12 bases between. This CDR3 is CASSLGAVSHGYTF. The CDR3 DNA is TGTGCCAGCAGCTTAGGAGCGGTTTCGCATGGCTACACCTTC.

The chain has TRBV4-1 and TRBJ1-1; a weak D match, TRBD1 (5 bases). V shed 3 bases and J shed 4 bases, with 12 bases lying between them. The CDR3 has 14 amino acids. Per germline, CDR1 MGHRA and CDR2 YSYEKL. CDR3 residues: CASSQEGRGTEAFF. In DNA, the CDR3 is TGCGCCAGCAGCCAGGAGGGTAGGGGCACTGAAGCTTTCTTT.

The genes are TRBV3-1 (or the pseudogene TRBV3-2) and TRBJ1-6, with 7 bases fitting TRBD1. Trimming cost V 4 bases and J 5 bases; bases outside gene matches: 5. The CDR3 sequence is 15 residues long. Germline assignment: CDR1 LGHDT and CDR2 YNNKEL (reference sequence). The CDR3 here is CASSRGGTDNSPLHF. CDR3 DNA sequence: TGTGCCAGCAGCCGGGGCGGGACAGATAATTCACCCCTCCACTTT.

V usage is TRBV19 and J usage is TRBJ2-5, with TRBD2 as a possible D gene (6 bases). The V end lost 3 bases, the J end lost 5 bases, and 16 bases lay between the germline ends. This CDR3 is 15 amino acids long. CDR1 is LNHDA and CDR2 is SQIVND in the germline V gene (reference sequence). The CDR3 is CASSIGGNRGETQYF. The CDR3 nucleotides read TGTGCCAGTAGTATCGGAGGGAATAGAGGGGAGACCCAGTACTTC.

The V gene is TRBV30, the J gene TRBJ1-3; possible D gene TRBD1, 6 bases. The CDR3 loop spans 15 amino acids. The V and J ends lost 0 bases and 2 bases respectively, with 11 bases between them. Germline CDR1 and CDR2: GTSNPN and SVGIG (reference sequence). The CDR3 bases are TGTGCCTGGAGTGTCGGACAGCTTACTGGAAACACCATATATTTT. It translates to CAWSVGQLTGNTIYF.

This clone was observed once. CDR3 loop: CASSLLAGNTIYF. CDR3 nucleotides: TGTGCCAGCAGTTTACTTGCTGGAAACACCATATATTTT. The rearrangement links TRBV12-3 or TRBV12-4 to TRBJ1-3; D gene unclear. The V end lost 2 bases, the J end lost 2 bases, and 4 bases lay between the germline ends. There are 13 residues in the CDR3.

The rearrangement joins TRBV27 to TRBJ1-5; D gene unclear. V gave up 6 bases and J gave up 3 bases, with 12 bases separating them. Germline lookup yields CDR1 MNHEY and CDR2 SMNVEV (reference sequence). The CDR3 covers 14 residues. The CDR3 DNA sequence: TGTGCCAGCAGCGTGTCGAGTAACAATCAGCCCCAGCATTTT. Translating gives CASSVSSNNQPQHF.

J is TRBJ1-1 and V is TRBV9; D not resolved. The V gene's germline CDR1 is SGDLS and CDR2 YYNGEE. The germline V and J ends were trimmed by 2 bases and 1 base, with 6 bases remaining between them. There are 13 residues in the CDR3. For the CDR3, the DNA is TGTGCCAGCAGCGTGCGGGGGAACACTGAAGCTTTCTTT. Protein product: CASSVRGNTEAFF.

V usage is TRBV5-1 and J usage is TRBJ2-2, with D tentatively TRBD2 (5 bases). This CDR3 spans 14 amino acids. Germline CDR1 SGHRS, CDR2 YFSETQ. V was shortened by 2 bases and J by 4 bases, with 9 bases between the two germline ends. The CDR3 reads CASSFSVPTGELFF. CDR3 nucleotides: TGCGCCAGCAGCTTTAGCGTCCCCACCGGGGAGCTGTTTTTT.

The chain is built from TRBV2 and TRBJ2-1, with 9 bases fitting TRBD2. Looked up from germline, CDR1 is SNHLY and CDR2 is FYNNEI. CDR3 size: 16 residues. The J segment lost 9 bases and the V segment lost 8 bases, leaving 17 bases of the junction unmatched. The CDR3 loop reads CASGRPGLAGRSEQFF. The CDR3, as DNA: TGTGCCAGCGGACGACCGGGACTAGCTGGTCGGAGTGAGCAGTTCTTC.

The table lists this clone with a few counts. The rearrangement uses TRBV5-1 and TRBJ2-3; 8 nucleotides line up with TRBD2. The CDR3 spans 16 residues. CDR1 is SGHRS and CDR2 is YFSETQ in the germline V gene. J was trimmed by 1 base and V by 0 bases; bases with no gene match: 4. CDR3 DNA: TGCGCCAGCAGCTTGGCCGGGACTAGGGGCACAGATACGCAGTATTTT. Amino acids: CASSLAGTRGTDTQYF.

On this clone: Other DNA sequences in the sample encode the same CDR3. This sequence joins TRBV7-2 and TRBJ2-5, with 9 bases fitting TRBD2. The CDR3 loop spans 14 amino acids. Per germline, CDR1 SGHTA and CDR2 FQGNSA. V lost 5 bases and J lost 2; bases outside the gene matches: 3. The CDR3 DNA reads as TGTGCCAGCAGCGTCACTAGCGGGCAAGAGACCCAGTACTTC. This encodes CASSVTSGQETQYF.

Only a few counts were recorded for this clone. The chain links TRBV3-1 (or the pseudogene TRBV3-2) to TRBJ2-7; maybe TRBD2 (5 bases). The CDR3 extends over 13 amino acids. CDR1 and CDR2 (germline): LGHDT, YNNKEL (reference sequence). V lost 3 bases to trimming and J lost 7 bases, with 13 bases between them. The CDR3 coding sequence is TGTGCCAGCAGCCAGGATTTACTAGGAGAGCAGTACGTC. Residues: CASSQDLLGEQYV.

The J gene is TRBJ1-5, the V gene TRBV7-3, with D possibly being TRBD1 (5 bases). CDR1 and CDR2 (germline): SGHTA, FQGTGA. The CDR3 runs 13 residues. Trimming pared 5 bases from V and 7 bases from J, leaving 12 bases between. This CDR3 reads CASSTKEGQPQHF. CDR3 coding DNA: TGTGCCAGCAGCACTAAGGAGGGGCAGCCCCAGCATTTT.

This sequence joins TRBV2 and TRBJ1-2; D possibly corresponds to TRBD1 (6 bases). The CDR3 spans 15 residues. CDR1 and CDR2 (germline): SNHLY, FYNNEI. V lost 6 bases, J lost 3 bases, and 17 bases lay in between. The DNA for the CDR3 is TGTGCCAGCAGGGGATTTGACAGGCTCGACTATGGCTACACCTTC. This sequence encodes CASRGFDRLDYGYTF.

The rearrangement links TRBV9 to TRBJ2-1, with TRBD1 identical over 9 bases. This CDR3 is 15 amino acids long. Germline values: CDR1 SGDLS, CDR2 YYNGEE. J gave up 8 bases and V 2 bases, and 8 bases lay outside the gene matches. The DNA of the CDR3 is TGTGCCAGCAGCGTGGACGGGACAGGGTGGTATGAGCAGTTCTTC. Amino acid sequence: CASSVDGTGWYEQFF. Based on the CDR3 plus reference TRBV9 and TRBJ2-1, the full variable domain is DSGVTQTPKHLITATGQRVTLRCSPRSGDLSVYWYQQSLDQGLQFLIQYYNGEERAKGNILERFSAQQFPDLHSELNLSSLELGDSALYFCASSVDGTGWYEQFFGPGTRLTVL.

V is TRBV2 and J is TRBJ2-1; D unclear. The germline CDR1 and CDR2 sequences are SNHLY and FYNNEI. This CDR3 comprises 14 residues. V was clipped by 8 bases and J by 2 bases, with 13 bases between them. This CDR3 reads CASVFGRTYNEQFF. The CDR3 region has the DNA TGTGCCAGCGTCTTTGGCCGCACCTACAATGAGCAGTTCTTC.

Turning to this clone: Other DNA sequences of this sample code for an identical CDR3. V usage is TRBV11-2 and J usage is TRBJ2-3; D is possibly TRBD1 (6 bases). CDR1 and CDR2 from the germline V gene are SGHAT and FQNNGV. This CDR3 comprises 15 residues. V lost 3 bases, J lost 3 bases, and 13 bases lay in between. CDR3 region: CASSLGAGSTDTQYF. CDR3 in DNA: TGTGCCAGCAGCTTGGGGGCGGGCTCGACAGATACGCAGTATTTT.

The sample holds one count of this clone. The chain couples TRBV19 to TRBJ2-5; D possibly corresponds to TRBD2 (5 bases). This CDR3 contains 14 residues. From germline, CDR1 is LNHDA and CDR2 SQIVND (reference sequence). V was pared by 1 base and J by 7 bases, with 13 bases between. The CDR3 loop is CASSIVGSSGTQYF. DNA of the CDR3: TGTGCCAGTAGTATAGTTGGTAGCAGCGGGACCCAGTACTTC.

This chain uses TRBV6-5 with TRBJ1-4; a possible D gene is TRBD1 (5 bases). Germline V gives CDR1 MNHEY, CDR2 SVGAGI. CDR3 length: 14 amino acids. The V gene lost 4 bases and the J gene lost 4 bases, with 10 bases spanning the gap. The CDR3 loop is CASSSVQGNEKLFF. In nucleotides, the CDR3 is TGTGCCAGCAGTTCGGTGCAGGGTAATGAAAAACTGTTTTTT.

The V gene is TRBV18, the J gene TRBJ2-6; the match to TRBD2 covers 7 bases. V gave up 3 bases and J gave up 0 bases; unmatched junction bases: 11. Germline values: CDR1 KGHSH, CDR2 LQKENI. This CDR3 contains 19 residues. As DNA, the CDR3 is TGTGCCAGCTCACCCATGGGAGGGGAGAGAAACTCTGGGGCCAACGTCCTGACTTTC. Its translation is CASSPMGGERNSGANVLTF. The variable domain in full, with the rest retrieved from reference TRBV18 and TRBJ2-6, is NAGVMQNPRHLVRRRGQEARLRCSPMKGHSHVYWYRQLPEEGLKFMVYLQKENIIDESGMPKERFSAEFPKEGPSILRIQQVVRGDSAAYFCASSPMGGERNSGANVLTFGAGSRLTVL.

The V call is TRBV5-6, the J call TRBJ2-1; 16 positions match TRBD2. After removal of 4 bases from V and 8 bases from J, the junction contained 6 bases not matched to a gene. The V gene's germline CDR1 is SGHDT and CDR2 YYEEEE. The CDR3 runs to 16 residues. The CDR3 DNA follows: TGTGCCAGCAGCCCGGGACTAGCGGGGGGGGTCGATGAGCAGTTCTTC. Protein sequence: CASSPGLAGGVDEQFF.

The rearrangement links TRBV5-1 to TRBJ1-6; no clear D gene. From germline, CDR1 is SGHRS and CDR2 YFSETQ. Trimming removed 4 bases from V and 0 bases from J, with 11 bases in between. The CDR3 length is 16 residues. CDR3 sequence: CASSLWSSSYNSPLHF. The DNA of the CDR3 is TGCGCCAGCAGCCTCTGGAGTAGCTCCTATAATTCACCCCTCCACTTT.